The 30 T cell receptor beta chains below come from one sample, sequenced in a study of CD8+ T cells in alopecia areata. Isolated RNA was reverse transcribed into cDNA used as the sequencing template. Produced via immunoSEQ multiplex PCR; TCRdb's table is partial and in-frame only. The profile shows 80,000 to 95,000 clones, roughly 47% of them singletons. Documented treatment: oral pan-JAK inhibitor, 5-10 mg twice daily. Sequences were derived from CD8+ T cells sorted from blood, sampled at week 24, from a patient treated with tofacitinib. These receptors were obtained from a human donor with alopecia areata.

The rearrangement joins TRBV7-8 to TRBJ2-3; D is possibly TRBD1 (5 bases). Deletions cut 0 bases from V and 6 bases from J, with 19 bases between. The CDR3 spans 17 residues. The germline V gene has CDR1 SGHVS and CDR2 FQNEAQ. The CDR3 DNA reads TGTGCCAGCAGCTTAGCGGGTGGACAAAACACGGGTGATACGCAGTATTTT. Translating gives CASSLAGGQNTGDTQYF.

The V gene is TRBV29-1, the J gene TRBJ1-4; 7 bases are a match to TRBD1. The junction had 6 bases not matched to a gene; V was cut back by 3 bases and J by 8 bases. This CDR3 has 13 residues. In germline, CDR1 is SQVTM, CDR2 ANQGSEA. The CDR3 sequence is CSVDPGGREKLFF. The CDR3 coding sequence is TGCAGCGTTGATCCAGGGGGGCGCGAAAAACTGTTTTTT.

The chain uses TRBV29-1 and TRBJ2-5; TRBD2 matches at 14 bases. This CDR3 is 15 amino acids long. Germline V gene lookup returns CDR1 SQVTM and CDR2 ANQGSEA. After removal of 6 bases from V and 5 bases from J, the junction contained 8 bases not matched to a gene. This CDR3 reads CSVDGTSGSGETQYF. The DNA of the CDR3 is TGCAGCGTGGATGGGACTAGCGGGAGCGGGGAGACCCAGTACTTC.

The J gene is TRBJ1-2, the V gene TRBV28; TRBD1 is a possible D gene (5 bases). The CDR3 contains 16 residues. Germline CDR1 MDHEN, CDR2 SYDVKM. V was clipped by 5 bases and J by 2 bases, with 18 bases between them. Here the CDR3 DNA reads TGTGCCAGCAGTCCCCTGGACGGACAAACGAACTATGGCTACACCTTC. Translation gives CASSPLDGQTNYGYTF.

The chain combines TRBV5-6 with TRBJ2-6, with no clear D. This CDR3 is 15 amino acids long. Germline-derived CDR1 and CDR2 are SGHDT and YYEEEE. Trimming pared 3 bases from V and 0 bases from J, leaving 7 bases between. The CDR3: CASSSPRSGANVLTF. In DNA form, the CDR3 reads TGTGCCAGCAGCTCTCCGCGCTCTGGGGCCAACGTCCTGACTTTC.

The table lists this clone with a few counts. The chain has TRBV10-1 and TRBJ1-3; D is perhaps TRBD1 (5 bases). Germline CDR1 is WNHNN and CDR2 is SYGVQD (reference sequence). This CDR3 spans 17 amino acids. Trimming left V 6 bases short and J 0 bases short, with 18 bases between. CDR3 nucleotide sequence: TGCGCCAGCAGGAATGCCCTAGGGGAATCCTCTGGAAACACCATATATTTT. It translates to CASRNALGESSGNTIYF.

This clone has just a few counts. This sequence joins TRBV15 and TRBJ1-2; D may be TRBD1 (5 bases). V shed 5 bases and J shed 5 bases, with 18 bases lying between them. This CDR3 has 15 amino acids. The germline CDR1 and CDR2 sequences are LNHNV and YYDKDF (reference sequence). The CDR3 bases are TGTGCCACCAGCGATAGCCGAGGGGCGCTTTATGGCTACACCTTC. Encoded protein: CATSDSRGALYGYTF.

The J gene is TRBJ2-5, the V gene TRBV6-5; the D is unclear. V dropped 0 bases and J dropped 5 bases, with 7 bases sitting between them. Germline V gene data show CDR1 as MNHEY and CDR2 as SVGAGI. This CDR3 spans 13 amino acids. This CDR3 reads CASSYSTRETQYF. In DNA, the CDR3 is TGTGCCAGCAGTTACTCGACCAGGGAGACCCAGTACTTC.

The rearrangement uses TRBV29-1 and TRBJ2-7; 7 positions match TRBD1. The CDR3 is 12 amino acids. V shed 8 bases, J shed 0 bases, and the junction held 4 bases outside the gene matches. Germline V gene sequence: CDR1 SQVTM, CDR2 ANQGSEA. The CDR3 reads CSTRTGSYEQYF. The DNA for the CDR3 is TGCAGCACCCGGACAGGCTCCTACGAGCAGTACTTC.

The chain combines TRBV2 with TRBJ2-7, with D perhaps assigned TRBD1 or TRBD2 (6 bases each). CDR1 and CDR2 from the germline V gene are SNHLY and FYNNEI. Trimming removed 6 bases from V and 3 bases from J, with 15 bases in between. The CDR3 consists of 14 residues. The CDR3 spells CASRGGLNLYEQYF. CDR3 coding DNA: TGTGCCAGCAGAGGGGGACTTAACCTCTACGAGCAGTACTTC.

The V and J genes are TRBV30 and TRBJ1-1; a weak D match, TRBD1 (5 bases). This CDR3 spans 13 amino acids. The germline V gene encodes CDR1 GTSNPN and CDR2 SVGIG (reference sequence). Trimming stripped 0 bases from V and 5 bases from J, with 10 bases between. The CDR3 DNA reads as TGTGCCTGGAGTGTACATGGGGGTACTGAAGCTTTCTTT. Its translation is CAWSVHGGTEAFF.

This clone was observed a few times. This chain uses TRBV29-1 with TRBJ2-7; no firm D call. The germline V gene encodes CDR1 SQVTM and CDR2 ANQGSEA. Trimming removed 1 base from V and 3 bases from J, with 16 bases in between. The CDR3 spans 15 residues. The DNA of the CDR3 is TGCAGCGTTGAAGTGCCAGCCGGTTCTGGCTACGAGCAGTACTTC. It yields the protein CSVEVPAGSGYEQYF.

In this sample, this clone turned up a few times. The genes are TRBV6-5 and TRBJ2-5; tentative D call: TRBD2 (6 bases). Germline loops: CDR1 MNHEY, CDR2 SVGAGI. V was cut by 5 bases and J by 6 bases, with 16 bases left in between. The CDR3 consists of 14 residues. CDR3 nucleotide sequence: TGTGCCAGCAGTCTAGCTGAGGAGGGGAAGACCCAGTACTTC. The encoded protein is CASSLAEEGKTQYF.

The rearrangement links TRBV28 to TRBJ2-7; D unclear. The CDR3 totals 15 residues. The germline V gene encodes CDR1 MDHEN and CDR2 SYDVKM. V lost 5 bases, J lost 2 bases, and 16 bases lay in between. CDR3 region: CASSPPPDGAYEQYF. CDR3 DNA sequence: TGTGCCAGCAGTCCCCCCCCGGACGGAGCCTACGAGCAGTACTTC.

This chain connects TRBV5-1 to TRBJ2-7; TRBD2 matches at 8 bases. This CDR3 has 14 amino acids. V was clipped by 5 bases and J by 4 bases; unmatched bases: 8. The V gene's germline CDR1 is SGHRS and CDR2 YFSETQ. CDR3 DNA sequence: TGCGCCAGCAGAGCGGCTAGCGGGCCGTACGAGCAGTACTTC. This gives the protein CASRAASGPYEQYF.

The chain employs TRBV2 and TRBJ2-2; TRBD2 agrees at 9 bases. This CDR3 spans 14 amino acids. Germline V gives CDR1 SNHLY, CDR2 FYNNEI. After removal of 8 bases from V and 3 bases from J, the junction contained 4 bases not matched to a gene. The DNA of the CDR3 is TGTGCCAGCTCGACTAGCGGAGACACCGGGGAGCTGTTTTTT. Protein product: CASSTSGDTGELFF.

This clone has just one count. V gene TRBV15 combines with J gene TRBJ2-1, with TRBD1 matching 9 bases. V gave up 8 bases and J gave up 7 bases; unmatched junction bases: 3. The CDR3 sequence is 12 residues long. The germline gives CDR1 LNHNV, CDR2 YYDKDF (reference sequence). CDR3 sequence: CATGGQGNEQFF. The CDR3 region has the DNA TGTGCCACCGGGGGACAGGGTAATGAGCAGTTCTTC.

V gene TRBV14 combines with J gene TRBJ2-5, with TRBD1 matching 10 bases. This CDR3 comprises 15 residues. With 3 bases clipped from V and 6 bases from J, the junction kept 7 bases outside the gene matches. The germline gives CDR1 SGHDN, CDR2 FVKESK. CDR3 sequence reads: CASSHPGTGVQTQYF. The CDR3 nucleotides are TGTGCCAGCAGCCATCCCGGGACAGGGGTACAGACCCAGTACTTC.

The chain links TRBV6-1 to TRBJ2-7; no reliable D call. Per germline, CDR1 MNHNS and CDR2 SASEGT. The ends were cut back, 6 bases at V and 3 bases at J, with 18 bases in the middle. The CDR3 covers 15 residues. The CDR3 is CASSPTAYGLYEQYF. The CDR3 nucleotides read TGTGCCAGCAGCCCAACCGCCTACGGGCTCTACGAGCAGTACTTC.

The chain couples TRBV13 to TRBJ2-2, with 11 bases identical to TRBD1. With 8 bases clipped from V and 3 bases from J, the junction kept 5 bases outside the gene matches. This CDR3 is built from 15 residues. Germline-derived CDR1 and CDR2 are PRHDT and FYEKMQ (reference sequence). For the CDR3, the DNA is TGTGCCAGCGATTCGGGACAGGGGGACACCGGGGAGCTGTTTTTT. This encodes CASDSGQGDTGELFF.

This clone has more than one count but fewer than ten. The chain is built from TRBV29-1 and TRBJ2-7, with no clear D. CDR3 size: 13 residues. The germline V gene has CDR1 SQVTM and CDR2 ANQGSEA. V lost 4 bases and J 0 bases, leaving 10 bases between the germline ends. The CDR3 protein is CSVAMTTSYEQYF. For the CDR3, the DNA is TGCAGCGTTGCGATGACAACCTCCTACGAGCAGTACTTC.

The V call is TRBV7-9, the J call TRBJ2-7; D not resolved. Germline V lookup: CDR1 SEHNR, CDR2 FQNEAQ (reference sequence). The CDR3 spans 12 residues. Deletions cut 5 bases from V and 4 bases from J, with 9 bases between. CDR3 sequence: CASSPGQYEQYF. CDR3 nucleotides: TGTGCCAGCAGCCCGGGCCAATACGAGCAGTACTTC.

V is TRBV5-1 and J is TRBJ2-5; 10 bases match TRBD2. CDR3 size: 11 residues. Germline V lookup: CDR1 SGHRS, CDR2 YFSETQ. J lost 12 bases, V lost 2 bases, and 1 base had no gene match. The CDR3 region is CASSFGLAEYF. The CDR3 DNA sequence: TGCGCCAGCAGCTTCGGACTAGCGGAGTACTTC.

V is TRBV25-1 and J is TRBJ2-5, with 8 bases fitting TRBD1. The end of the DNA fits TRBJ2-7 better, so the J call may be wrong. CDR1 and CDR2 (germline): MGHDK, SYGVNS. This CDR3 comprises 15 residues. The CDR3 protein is CASSFPGQGLYEQYF. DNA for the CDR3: TGTGCCAGCAGTTTCCCCGGACAGGGCCTCTACGAGCAGTACTTC.

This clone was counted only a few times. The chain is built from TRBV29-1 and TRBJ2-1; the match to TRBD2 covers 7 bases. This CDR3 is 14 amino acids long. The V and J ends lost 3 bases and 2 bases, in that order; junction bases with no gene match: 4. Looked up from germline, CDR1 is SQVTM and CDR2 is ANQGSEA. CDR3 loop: CSVEGRETYNEQFF. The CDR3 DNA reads TGCAGCGTTGAGGGGCGGGAGACCTACAATGAGCAGTTCTTC.

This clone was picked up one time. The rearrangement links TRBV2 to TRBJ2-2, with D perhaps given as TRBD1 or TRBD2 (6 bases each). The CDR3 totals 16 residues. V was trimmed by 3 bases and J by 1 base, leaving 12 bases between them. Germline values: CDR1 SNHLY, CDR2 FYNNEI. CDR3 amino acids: CASSDIGGWNTGELFF. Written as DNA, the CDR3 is TGTGCCAGCAGTGACATAGGGGGGTGGAACACCGGGGAGCTGTTTTTT.

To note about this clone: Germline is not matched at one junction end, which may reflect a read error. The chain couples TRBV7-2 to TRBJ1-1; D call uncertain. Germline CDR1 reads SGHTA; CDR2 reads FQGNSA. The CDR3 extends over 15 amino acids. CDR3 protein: CASSLVPGRNSEAFF. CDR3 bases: TGCGCCAGCAGCTTGGTCCCGGGGAGGAATTCTGAAGCTTTCTTT. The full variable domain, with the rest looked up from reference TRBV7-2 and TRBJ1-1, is GAGVSQSPSNKVTEKGKDVELRCDPISGHTALYWYRQSLGQGLEFLIYFQGNSAPDKSGLPSDRFSAERTGGSVSTLTIQRTQQEDSAVYLCASSLVPGRNSEAFFGQGTRLTVV.

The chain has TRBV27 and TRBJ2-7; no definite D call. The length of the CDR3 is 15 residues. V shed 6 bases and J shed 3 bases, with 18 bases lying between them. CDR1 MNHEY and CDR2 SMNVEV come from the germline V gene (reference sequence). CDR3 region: CASSPSTAADYEQYF. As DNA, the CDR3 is TGTGCCAGCAGCCCCTCGACCGCCGCCGACTACGAGCAGTACTTC.

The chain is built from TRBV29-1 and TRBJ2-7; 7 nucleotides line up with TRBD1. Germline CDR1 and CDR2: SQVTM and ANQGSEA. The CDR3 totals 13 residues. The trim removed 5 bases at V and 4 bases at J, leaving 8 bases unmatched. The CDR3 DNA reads TGCAGCGTTACTAAGGGACAGACGTACGAGCAGTACTTC. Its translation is CSVTKGQTYEQYF.

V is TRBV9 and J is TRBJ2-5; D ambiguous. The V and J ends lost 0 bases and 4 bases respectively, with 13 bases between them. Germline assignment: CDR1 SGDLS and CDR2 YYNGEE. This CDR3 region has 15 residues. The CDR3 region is CASSVEAVTLETQYF. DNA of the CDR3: TGTGCCAGCAGCGTAGAGGCAGTCACCCTAGAGACCCAGTACTTC.